This T cell receptor (beta chain) was obtained from a study of human CD8 memory T cell subsets. Study conclusions and caveats: Compared with precursor exhausted T cells, stem-like memory T cells were suggested by Chao1 estimates to be more diverse.

Investigators built TCR beta libraries using UMI-labeled 5' RACE. Source study methods: Libraries were built for TCR beta, and each one held between about 2,900 and 20,000 functional CDR3 beta clonotypes. Following a re-call of the 5' RACE reads, TCRdb has one entry per CDR3 protein and lacks DNA. TCRdb's processing, not the authors', yielded these V and J calls. Its table records more than 15,000 distinct CDR3 sequences. A remark on this clonotype: Its antigen is not identified.

The CDR3 totals 13 residues. Germline CDR1 ENHRY, CDR2 SYGVKD. TSTEM cells were defined as CCR7+ PD-1- TIGIT- CD8+ memory cells. RNA came from duplicate vials of around 150,000 sorted CD8+ T cells per subset. V gene TRBV10-3 combines with J gene TRBJ2-1. The receptor was derived from a human donor in good health. Material for sequencing was CD8+ stem-like memory T cells (TSCM and TCM) sorted from PBMCs. Subset in this sample: stem-like memory CD8 T cells (TSTEM), CCR7+ PD-1- TIGIT-. This CDR3 reads CAISESGVNEQFF.